This T cell receptor beta chain emerged from a study of T cell responses to AZD1222 COVID-19 vaccine. Study-wide results and caveats: The study reported that nearly half of spike-specific TCRs target unmutated variant regions. Repertoire sampling happened only post peak T cell response.

Germline V CDR1 and CDR2: SEHNR, FQNEAQ (reference sequence). This CDR3 comprises 18 residues. Trimming took 5 bases from V and 1 from J, leaving 20 bases between them. The assay was immunoSEQ multiplex PCR, and TCRdb's table has in-frame clones only and misses some. The sample shows about 160,000 clones, about nine tenths of them seen only once. In its sample, this clone was seen once. The antigen is undetermined. This sequence originates from an adult in good health. Sequenced material: peripheral blood, taken on day 0 of AZD1222 vaccination. The V call is TRBV7-9, the J call TRBJ2-2; D possibly uses TRBD1 or TRBD2 (5 bases each). In DNA form, the CDR3 reads TGTGCCAGCAGCCAACTCACCCCGGGGACCGGGAACACCGGGGAGCTGTTTTTT. Protein product: CASSQLTPGTGNTGELFF.